The sequence of this TCR beta chain was determined in a study of T cells after yellow fever vaccination. Study-wide results and caveats: Few clonotypes appeared in both CD4 and CD8 compartments. Weaker, the secondary response peaked sooner, at day 5 versus 15.

To note about this clonotype: Its antigen is not known.

CDR1 is KGHSH and CDR2 is LQKENI in the germline V gene. V lost 3 bases and J lost 5, with 20 bases in between. The length of the CDR3 is 17 residues. Template-switching 5'RACE yielded the TCR cDNA; a universal primer site and UMIs were added in the process. Via MiXCR, TCRdb re-called the 5' RACE reads, giving one row per CDR3 protein. Of nearly 350,000 distinct CDR3 sequences in the sample, about 7.8% are singletons; the top ten hold 15% to 20%. The chain recombines TRBV18 with TRBJ2-1; D unclear. The sequence derives from a man aged 18-30 years who received the YFV17D yellow fever vaccine. The starting material was PBMCs, obtained about 49 days after the first yellow fever vaccination. The CDR3 region is CASSPLQWPQVDNEQFF. The CDR3 DNA sequence: TGTGCCAGCTCACCTTTACAGTGGCCCCAGGTGGACAATGAGCAGTTCTTC.